This T cell receptor (beta chain) was observed in a study of CD8 T cells in ankylosing spondylitis. Per the germline V gene, CDR1 is DFQATT and CDR2 is SNEGSKA (reference sequence). V was pared by 7 bases and J by 0 bases, with 18 bases between. The CDR3 has 16 amino acids. Using its own MiXCR run on the 5' RACE reads, TCRdb lists one record per CDR3 protein. The table lists 100,000 to 150,000 distinct CDR3 sequences, approximately 9.9% of them singletons. The chain joins TRBV20-1 to TRBJ2-2; the D gene could be TRBD1 or TRBD2 (6 bases each). The sequenced sample was blood, either unsorted or a sorted T cell fraction (not recorded which). This receptor was identified in a male donor with ankylosing spondylitis or in good health (not recorded which). CDR3 in DNA: TGCAGTGTCGAAAGGGGGGTATTCGCGAACACCGGGGAGCTGTTTTTT. Its translation: CSVERGVFANTGELFF.